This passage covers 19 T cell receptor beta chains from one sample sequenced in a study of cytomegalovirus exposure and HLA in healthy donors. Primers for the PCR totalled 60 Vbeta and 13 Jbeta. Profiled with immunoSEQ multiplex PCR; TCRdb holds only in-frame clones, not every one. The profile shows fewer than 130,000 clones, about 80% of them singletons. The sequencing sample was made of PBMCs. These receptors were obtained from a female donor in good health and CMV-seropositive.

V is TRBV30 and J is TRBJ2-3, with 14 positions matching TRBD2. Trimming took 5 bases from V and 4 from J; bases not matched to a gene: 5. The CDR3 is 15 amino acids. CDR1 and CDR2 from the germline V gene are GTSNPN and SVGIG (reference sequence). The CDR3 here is CAWERGLAGADTQYF. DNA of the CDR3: TGTGCCTGGGAAAGGGGACTAGCGGGGGCAGATACGCAGTATTTT. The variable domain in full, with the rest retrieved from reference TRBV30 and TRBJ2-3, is SQTIHQWPATLVQPVGSPLSLECTVEGTSNPNLYWYRQAAGRGLQLLFYSVGIGQISSEVPQNLSASRPQDRQFILSSKKLLLSDSGFYLCAWERGLAGADTQYFGPGTRLTVL.

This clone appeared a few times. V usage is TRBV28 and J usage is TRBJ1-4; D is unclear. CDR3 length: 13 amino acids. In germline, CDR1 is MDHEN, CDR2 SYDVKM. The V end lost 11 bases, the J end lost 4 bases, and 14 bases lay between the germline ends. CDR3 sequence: CAGRAGGNEKLFF. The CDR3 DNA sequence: TGTGCCGGAAGAGCGGGAGGTAATGAAAAACTGTTTTTT.

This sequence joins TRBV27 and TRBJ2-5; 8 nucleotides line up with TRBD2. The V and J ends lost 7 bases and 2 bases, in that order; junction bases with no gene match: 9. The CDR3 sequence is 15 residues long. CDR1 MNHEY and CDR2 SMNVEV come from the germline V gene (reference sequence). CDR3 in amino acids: CASTVAGNRQETQYF. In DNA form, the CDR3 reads TGTGCCAGCACGGTAGCGGGAAACCGTCAAGAGACCCAGTACTTC.

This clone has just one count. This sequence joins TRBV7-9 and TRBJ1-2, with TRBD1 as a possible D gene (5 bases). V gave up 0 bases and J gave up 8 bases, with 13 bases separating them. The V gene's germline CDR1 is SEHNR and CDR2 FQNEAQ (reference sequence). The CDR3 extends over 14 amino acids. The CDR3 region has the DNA TGTGCCAGCAGCTTAGCGCGCAGGGCGGACGGCTACACCTTC. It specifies CASSLARRADGYTF. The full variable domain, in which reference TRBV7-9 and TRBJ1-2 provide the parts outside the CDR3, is DTGVSQNPRHKITKRGQNVTFRCDPISEHNRLYWYRQTLGQGPEFLTYFQNEAQLEKSRLLSDRFSAERPKGSFSTLEIQRTEQGDSAMYLCASSLARRADGYTFGSGTRLTVV.

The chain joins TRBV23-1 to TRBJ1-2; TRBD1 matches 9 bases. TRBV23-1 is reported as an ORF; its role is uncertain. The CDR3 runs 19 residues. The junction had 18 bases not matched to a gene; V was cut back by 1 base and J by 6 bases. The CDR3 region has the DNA TGCGCCAGCAGTCAATTTCTCACGCAGTCCGGGACAGGGTTTAATGGCTACACCTTC. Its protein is CASSQFLTQSGTGFNGYTF.

The CDR3 DNA is TGTGCCAGCAGCCAAGGGAGTCGCGACGAGCAGTTCTTC. Translated, it gives CASSQGSRDEQFF. The chain couples TRBV7-2 to TRBJ2-1; weak D call: TRBD2 (5 bases). This CDR3 region has 13 residues. Germline V gives CDR1 SGHTA, CDR2 FQGNSA. Trimming shortened V by 5 bases and J by 10 bases, and 15 bases separated the two germline ends. The variable domain in full, with the rest retrieved from reference TRBV7-2 and TRBJ2-1, is GAGVSQSPSNKVTEKGKDVELRCDPISGHTALYWYRQSLGQGLEFLIYFQGNSAPDKSGLPSDRFSAERTGGSVSTLTIQRTQQEDSAVYLCASSQGSRDEQFFGPGTRLTVL.

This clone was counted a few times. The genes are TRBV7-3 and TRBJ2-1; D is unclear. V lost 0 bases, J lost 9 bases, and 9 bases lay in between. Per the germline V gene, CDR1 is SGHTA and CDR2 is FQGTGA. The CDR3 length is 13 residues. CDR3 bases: TGTGCCAGCAGCTTAACTGAGCGAACTGAGCAGTTCTTC. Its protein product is CASSLTERTEQFF.

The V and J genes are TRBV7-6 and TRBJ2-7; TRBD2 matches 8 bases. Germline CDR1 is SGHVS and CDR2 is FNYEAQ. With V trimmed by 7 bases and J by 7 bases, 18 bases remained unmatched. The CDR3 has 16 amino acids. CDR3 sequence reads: CASNPDPGLGAWEQYF. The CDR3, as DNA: TGTGCCAGCAATCCTGATCCGGGACTAGGGGCTTGGGAGCAGTACTTC.

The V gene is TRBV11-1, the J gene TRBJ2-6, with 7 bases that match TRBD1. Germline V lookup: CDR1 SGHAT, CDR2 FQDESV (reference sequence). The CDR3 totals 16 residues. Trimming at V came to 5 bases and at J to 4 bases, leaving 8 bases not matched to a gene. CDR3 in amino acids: CASSPDRAAGANVLTF. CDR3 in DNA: TGTGCCAGCAGCCCCGACAGGGCAGCCGGGGCCAACGTCCTGACTTTC.

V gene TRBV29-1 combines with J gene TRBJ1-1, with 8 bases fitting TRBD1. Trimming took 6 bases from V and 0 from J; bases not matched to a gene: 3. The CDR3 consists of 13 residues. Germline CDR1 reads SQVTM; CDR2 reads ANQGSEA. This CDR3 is CSVQGALNTEAFF. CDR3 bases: TGCAGCGTCCAGGGGGCCCTGAACACTGAAGCTTTCTTT.

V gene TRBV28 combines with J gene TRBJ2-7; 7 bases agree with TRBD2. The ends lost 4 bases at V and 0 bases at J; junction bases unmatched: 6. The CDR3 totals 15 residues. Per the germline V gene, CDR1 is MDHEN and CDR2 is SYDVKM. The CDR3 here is CASSSQAGSSYEQYF. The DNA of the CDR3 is TGTGCCAGCAGTTCCCAAGCGGGATCCTCCTACGAGCAGTACTTC.

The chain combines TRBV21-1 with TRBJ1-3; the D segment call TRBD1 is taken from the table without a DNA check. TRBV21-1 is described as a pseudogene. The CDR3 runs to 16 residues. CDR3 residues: CASSKGRDSSGNTIYF. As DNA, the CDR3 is TGTGCCAGCAGCAAAGGAAGGGACAGCTCTGGAAACACCATATATTTT.

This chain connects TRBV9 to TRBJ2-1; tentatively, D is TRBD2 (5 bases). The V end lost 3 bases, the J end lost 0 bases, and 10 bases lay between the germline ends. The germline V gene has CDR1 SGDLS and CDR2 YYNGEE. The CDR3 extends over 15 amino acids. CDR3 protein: CASSGLGSSYNEQFF. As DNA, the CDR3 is TGTGCCAGCAGCGGATTGGGGAGCTCCTACAATGAGCAGTTCTTC.

The CDR3 region is CASSPRGDRGLYVGGYTF. In DNA form, the CDR3 reads TGTGCCAGCAGCCCCCGGGGGGACAGGGGGCTCTATGTTGGGGGCTACACCTTC. V gene TRBV9 combines with J gene TRBJ1-2, with 12 bases matching TRBD1. This CDR3 is 18 amino acids long. V was pared by 4 bases and J by 8 bases, with 18 bases of the junction left unmatched. Germline CDR1 SGDLS, CDR2 YYNGEE.

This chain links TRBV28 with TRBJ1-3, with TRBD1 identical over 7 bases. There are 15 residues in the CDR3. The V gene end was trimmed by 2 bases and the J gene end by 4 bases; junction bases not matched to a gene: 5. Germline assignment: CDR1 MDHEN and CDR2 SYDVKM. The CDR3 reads CASSLDRARGNTIYF. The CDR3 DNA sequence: TGTGCCAGCAGTTTAGACAGGGCCAGGGGAAACACCATATATTTT.

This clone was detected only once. This CDR3 reads CASSVGLEFNNEQFF. CDR3 nucleotides: TGTGCCAGCAGCGTAGGGTTAGAATTCAACAATGAGCAGTTCTTC. This chain joins TRBV9 and TRBJ2-1, with D uncertain. V was clipped by 0 bases and J by 5 bases, with 12 bases between them. The CDR3 is 15 amino acids. In germline, CDR1 is SGDLS, CDR2 YYNGEE.

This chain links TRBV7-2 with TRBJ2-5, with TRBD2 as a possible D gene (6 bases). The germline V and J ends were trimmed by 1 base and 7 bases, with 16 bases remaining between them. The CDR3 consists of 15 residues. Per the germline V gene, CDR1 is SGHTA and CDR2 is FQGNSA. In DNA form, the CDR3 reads TGTGCCAGCAGCTTAGTTAGTCAGAGACTAGGGACCCAGTACTTC. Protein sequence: CASSLVSQRLGTQYF.

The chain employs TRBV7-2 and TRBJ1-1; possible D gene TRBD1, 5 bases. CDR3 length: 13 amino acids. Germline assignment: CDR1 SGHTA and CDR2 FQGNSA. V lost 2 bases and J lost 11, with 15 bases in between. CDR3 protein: CASSLPGKGGAFF. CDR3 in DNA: TGTGCCAGCAGCTTACCAGGGAAGGGAGGGGCTTTCTTT.

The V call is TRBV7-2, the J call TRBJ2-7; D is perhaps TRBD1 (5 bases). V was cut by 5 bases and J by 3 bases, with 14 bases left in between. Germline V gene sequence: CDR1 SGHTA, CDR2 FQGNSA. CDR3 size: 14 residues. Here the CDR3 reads CASSPMARVYEQYF. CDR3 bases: TGTGCCAGCAGCCCGATGGCCAGGGTCTACGAGCAGTACTTC.